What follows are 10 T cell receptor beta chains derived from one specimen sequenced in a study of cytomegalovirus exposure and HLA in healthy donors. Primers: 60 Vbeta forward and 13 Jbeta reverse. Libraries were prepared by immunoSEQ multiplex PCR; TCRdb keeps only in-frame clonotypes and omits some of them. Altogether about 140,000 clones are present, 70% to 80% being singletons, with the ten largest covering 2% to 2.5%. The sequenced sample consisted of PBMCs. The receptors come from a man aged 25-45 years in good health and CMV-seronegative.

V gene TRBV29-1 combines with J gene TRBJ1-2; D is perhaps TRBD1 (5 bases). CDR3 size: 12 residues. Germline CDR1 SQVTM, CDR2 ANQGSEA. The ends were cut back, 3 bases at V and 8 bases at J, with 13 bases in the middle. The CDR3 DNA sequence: TGCAGCGTTGATCGGACAAAGCACGGCTACACCTTC. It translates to CSVDRTKHGYTF. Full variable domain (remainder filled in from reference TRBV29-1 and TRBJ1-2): SAVISQKPSRDICQRGTSLTIQCQVDSQVTMMFWYRQQPGQSLTLIATANQGSEATYESGFVIDKFPISRPNLTFSTLTVSNMSPEDSSIYLCSVDRTKHGYTFGSGTRLTVV.

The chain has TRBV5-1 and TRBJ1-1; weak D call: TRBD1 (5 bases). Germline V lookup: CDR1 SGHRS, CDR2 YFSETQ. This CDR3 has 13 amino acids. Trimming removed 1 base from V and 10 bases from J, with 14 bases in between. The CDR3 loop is CASSLFQGRGAFF. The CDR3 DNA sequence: TGCGCCAGCAGCTTGTTCCAGGGAAGGGGAGCTTTCTTT.

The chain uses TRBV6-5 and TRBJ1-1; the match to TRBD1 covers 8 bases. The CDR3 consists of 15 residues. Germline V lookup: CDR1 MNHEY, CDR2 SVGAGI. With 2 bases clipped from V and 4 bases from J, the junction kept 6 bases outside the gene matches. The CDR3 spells CASSYPGTGATEAFF. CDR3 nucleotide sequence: TGTGCCAGCAGTTACCCCGGGACAGGTGCCACTGAAGCTTTCTTT.

As DNA, the CDR3 is TGTGCCAGCAGTCACTCCGGGACAGGGGGACACGGGGAGCAGTACTTC. Translation: CASSHSGTGGHGEQYF. V gene TRBV2 combines with J gene TRBJ2-7; 11 nucleotides line up with TRBD1. This CDR3 spans 16 amino acids. Germline CDR1 and CDR2: SNHLY and FYNNEI. V shed 5 bases, J shed 7 bases, and the junction held 13 bases outside the gene matches.

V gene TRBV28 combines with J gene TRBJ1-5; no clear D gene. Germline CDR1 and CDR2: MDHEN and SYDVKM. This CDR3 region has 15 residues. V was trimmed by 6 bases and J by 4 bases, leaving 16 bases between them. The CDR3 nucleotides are TGTGCCAGCAGCCCTGTTGGCGGGAGGAATCAGCCCCAGCATTTT. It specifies CASSPVGGRNQPQHF.

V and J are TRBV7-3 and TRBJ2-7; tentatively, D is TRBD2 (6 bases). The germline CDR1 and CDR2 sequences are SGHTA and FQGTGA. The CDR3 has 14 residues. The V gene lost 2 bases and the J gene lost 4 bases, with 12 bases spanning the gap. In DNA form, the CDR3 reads TGTGCCAGCAGCTTAGGAGGGTTTGGATACGAGCAGTACTTC. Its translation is CASSLGGFGYEQYF.

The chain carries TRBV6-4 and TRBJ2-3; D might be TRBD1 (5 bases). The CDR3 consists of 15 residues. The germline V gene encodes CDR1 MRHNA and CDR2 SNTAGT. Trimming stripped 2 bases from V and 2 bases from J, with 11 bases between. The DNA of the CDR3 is TGTGCCAGCAGTGACGGGCAGGGCCTCACAGATACGCAGTATTTT. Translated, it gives CASSDGQGLTDTQYF.

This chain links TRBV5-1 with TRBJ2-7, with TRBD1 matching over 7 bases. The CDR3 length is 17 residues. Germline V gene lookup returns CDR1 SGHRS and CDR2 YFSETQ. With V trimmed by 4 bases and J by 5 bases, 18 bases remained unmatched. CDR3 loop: CASSMEPAGTVGDEQYF. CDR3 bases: TGCGCCAGCAGCATGGAGCCTGCCGGGACAGTCGGCGACGAGCAGTACTTC.

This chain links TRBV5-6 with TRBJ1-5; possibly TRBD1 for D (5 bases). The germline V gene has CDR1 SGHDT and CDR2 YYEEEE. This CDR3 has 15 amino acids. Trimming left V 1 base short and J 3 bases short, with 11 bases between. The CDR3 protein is CASSLFTGVNQPQHF. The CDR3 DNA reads TGTGCCAGCAGCTTGTTTACGGGGGTCAATCAGCCCCAGCATTTT. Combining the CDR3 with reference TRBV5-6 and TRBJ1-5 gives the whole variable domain DAGVTQSPTHLIKTRGQQVTLRCSPKSGHDTVSWYQQALGQGPQFIFQYYEEEERQRGNFPDRFSGHQFPNYSSELNVNALLLGDSALYLCASSLFTGVNQPQHFGDGTRLSIL.

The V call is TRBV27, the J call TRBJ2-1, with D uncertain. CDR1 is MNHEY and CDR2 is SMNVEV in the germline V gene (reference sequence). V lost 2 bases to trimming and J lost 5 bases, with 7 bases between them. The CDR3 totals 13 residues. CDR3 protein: CASSLAVNNEQFF. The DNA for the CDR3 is TGTGCCAGCAGTTTAGCGGTTAACAATGAGCAGTTCTTC.